This T cell receptor beta chain was recorded in a study of blood T cell repertoires in COVID-19. Study information: The origin of the acute and convalescent COVID-19 samples was the United States, Italy and Spain. T cells, B-cell-depleted T cells, or PBMCs provided the cDNA or gDNA that served as material.

Methods used by the authors: The authors estimated nucleated cell counts from reference gene primer amplification. Here immunoSEQ multiplex PCR was the method, and the copy in TCRdb shows in-frame clones only, minus some. The V and J calls and clone size are taken from that table; D and trimming were inferred from the DNA. The table records about 270,000 clones, less than 85% of them present only once. Germline CDR1 LGHDT, CDR2 YNNKEL (reference sequence). V was pared by 4 bases and J by 8 bases, with 14 bases of the junction left unmatched. This CDR3 is 16 amino acids long. The sequencing input was peripheral blood. The sequence was collected from a young woman with acute or convalescent COVID-19. The chain is built from TRBV3-1 (or the pseudogene TRBV3-2) and TRBJ1-3, with 7 bases matching TRBD1. The CDR3 spells CASSPEKGASQYTIYF. Here the CDR3 DNA reads TGTGCCAGCAGCCCGGAAAAGGGGGCGTCTCAATACACCATATATTTT.